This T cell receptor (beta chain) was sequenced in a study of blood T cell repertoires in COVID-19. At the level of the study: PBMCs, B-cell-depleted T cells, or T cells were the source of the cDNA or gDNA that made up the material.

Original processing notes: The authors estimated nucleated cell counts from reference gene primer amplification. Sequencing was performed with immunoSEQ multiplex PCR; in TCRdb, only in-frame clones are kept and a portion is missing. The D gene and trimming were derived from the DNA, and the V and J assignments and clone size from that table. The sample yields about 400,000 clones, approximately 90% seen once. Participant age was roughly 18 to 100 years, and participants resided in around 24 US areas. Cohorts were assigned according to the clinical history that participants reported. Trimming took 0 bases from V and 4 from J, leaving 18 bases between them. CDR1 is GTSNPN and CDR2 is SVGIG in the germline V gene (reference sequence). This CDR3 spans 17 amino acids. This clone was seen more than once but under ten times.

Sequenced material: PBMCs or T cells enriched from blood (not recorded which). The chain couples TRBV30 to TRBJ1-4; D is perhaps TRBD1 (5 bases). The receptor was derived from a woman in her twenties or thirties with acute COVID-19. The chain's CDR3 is CAWSVIDSSNFNEKLFF. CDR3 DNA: TGTGCCTGGAGTGTAATAGACAGCTCAAACTTTAATGAAAAACTGTTTTTT.